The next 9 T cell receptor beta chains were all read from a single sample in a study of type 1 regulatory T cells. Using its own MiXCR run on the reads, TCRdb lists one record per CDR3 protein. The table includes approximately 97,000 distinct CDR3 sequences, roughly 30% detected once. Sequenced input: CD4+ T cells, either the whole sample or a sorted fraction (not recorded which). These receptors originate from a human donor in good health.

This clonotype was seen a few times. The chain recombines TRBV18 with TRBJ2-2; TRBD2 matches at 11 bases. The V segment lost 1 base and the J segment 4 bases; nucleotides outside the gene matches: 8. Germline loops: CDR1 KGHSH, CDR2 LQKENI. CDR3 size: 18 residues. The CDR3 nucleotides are TGTGCCAGCTCACCACGCCCATCTAGCGGGAGGCCCACCGGGGAGCTGTTTTTT. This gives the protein CASSPRPSSGRPTGELFF.

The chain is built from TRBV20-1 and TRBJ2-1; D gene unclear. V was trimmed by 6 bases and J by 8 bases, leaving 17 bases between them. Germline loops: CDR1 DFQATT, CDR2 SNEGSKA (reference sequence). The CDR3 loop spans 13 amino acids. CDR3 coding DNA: TGCAGTGCCGCGATCAGACCCGACGATGAGCAGTTCTTC. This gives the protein CSAAIRPDDEQFF.

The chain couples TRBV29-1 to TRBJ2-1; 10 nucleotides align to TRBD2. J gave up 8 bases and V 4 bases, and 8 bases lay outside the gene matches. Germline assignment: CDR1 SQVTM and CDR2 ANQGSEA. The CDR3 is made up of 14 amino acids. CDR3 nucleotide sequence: TGCAGCGTTGTCGGCCTAGCGGGAGACGATGAGCAGTTCTTC. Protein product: CSVVGLAGDDEQFF.

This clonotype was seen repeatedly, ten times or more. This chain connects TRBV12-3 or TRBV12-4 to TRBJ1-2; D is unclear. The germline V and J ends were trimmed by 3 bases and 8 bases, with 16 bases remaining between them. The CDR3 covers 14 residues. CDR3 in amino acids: CASSFELGYRGYTF. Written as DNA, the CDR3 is TGTGCCAGCAGTTTTGAACTGGGCTATCGAGGCTACACCTTC.

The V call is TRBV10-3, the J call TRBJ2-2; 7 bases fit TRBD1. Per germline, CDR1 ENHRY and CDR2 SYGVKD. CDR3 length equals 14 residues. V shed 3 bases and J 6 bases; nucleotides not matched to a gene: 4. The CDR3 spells CAISDDRVSGELFF. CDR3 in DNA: TGTGCCATCAGTGACGACAGGGTTTCCGGGGAGCTGTTTTTT.

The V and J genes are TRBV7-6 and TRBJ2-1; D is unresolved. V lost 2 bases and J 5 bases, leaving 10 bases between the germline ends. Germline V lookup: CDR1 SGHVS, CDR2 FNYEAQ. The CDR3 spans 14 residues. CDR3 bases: TGTGCCAGCAGCTTAATGGATAGGAACAATGAGCAGTTCTTC. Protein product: CASSLMDRNNEQFF.

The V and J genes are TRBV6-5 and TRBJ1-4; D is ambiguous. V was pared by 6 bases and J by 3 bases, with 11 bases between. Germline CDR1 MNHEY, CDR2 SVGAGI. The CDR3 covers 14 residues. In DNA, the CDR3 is TGTGCCAGCAGCCCCTCGAAGGCTAATGAAAAACTGTTTTTT. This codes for CASSPSKANEKLFF.

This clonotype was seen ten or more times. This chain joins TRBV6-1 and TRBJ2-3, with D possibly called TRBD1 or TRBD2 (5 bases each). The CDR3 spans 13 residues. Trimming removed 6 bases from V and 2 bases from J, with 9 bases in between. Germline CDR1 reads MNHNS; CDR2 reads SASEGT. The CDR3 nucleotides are TGTGCCAGCAGGGGGACCCTCACAGATACGCAGTATTTT. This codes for CASRGTLTDTQYF.

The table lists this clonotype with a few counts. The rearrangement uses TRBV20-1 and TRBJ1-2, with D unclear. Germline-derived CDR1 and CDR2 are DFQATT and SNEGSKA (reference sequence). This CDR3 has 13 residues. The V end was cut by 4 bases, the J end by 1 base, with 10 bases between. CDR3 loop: CSAIKENNYGYTF. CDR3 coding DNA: TGCAGTGCTATTAAGGAGAATAACTATGGCTACACCTTC.